These T cell receptor beta chains were read from a single sample in a study of T cells in localized non-small cell lung cancer. The method was immunoSEQ multiplex PCR; TCRdb's version includes in-frame clones alone and lacks a portion of them. The table lists some 35,000 clones, roughly nine tenths of them singletons. The sample consisted of peripheral blood, taken before any cancer treatment. The source of these receptors is an older female donor with stage I lung adenocarcinoma. CDR3s leave out the opening cysteine and the closing phenylalanine or tryptophan. A D gene is named only where the DNA matches it firmly. Not all rows give a size; the values are once, few, many and, for expanded clones, a class.

abundance | d_gene | v_gene | CDR3aa
. | TRBD1 | TRBV6-5 | ASSYSGTGRGYT
. | TRBD1 | TRBV5-5 | ASSLPLEVTIGGDEQF
. | . | TRBV9 | ASSAGRQATTNEKLF
. | . | TRBV2 | ASSEARQDYGYT
. | . | TRBV6-1 | ASRNYNEQY
. | . | TRBV9 | ASSVGMDEQF
. | . | TRBV6-1 | ASSDRDRTLALH
. | TRBD2 | TRBV5-1 | ASSALGGSSYEQY
. | TRBD2 | TRBV9 | ASSATGTSGETQY
. | TRBD1 | TRBV19 | ASSIQGGNEKLF
. | . | TRBV6-1 | ASSEGAQVLYGYT
. | . | TRBV5-1 | ASSFQGSNTEAF
few | . | TRBV28 | ASSEGLHEQF
. | . | TRBV5-6 | ASSADSLERSGNTIY
. | TRBD1 | TRBV5-6 | ASSPPDRRLSAGELF
. | TRBD2 | TRBV7-7 | ASSSWTSGGSLPEQF
. | . | TRBV19 | ASSMGLLGGGGEAF
. | . | TRBV7-8 | ASSLMDSSSNQPQH
. | TRBD1 | TRBV7-2 | ASSLGTGTYEQY
. | TRBD1 | TRBV5-5 | ASRGTANNEQF
. | TRBD1 | TRBV5-6 | ASGPGQLSSYNSPLH
. | . | TRBV2 | ASKGGANTGELF
once | . | TRBV19 | ASNSLGGPEKLF
. | TRBD1 | TRBV28 | ASSSGGAGANEKLF
. | . | TRBV19 | ASSSLRGARGDTQY
. | . | TRBV7-6 | ASSTSRSGRVDYEQY